This T cell receptor (beta chain) was sequenced for a study of T cell clonotyping in hematopoietic cell transplantation. Study-level results: After transplant, recipient diversity fell while pathologically expanded clonotypes grew through day 180.

The time point: recipient sample about 28 days before transplant, after cytoreduction. Recipients were bled about 28 days pretransplant and at posttransplant days 30, 100, 180. There are a few counts of this clone. Its antigen is not known. Repertoires were generated with immunoSEQ multiplex PCR, while TCRdb's copy carries only in-frame clones and drops some. Of some 27,000 clones listed, less than 85% are singletons. Sequences were derived from peripheral blood mononuclear cells, sampled before stem cell transplant. The clonotype was recovered from a man aged 35 to 55 with acute myeloid leukemia. Some clones in this sample may be carry-over from other donors' samples.

The CDR3 loop is CASSRLFDGYTF. CDR3 DNA: TGTGCCAGCTCGAGGCTCTTCGATGGCTACACCTTC. V is TRBV28 and J is TRBJ1-2; D unclear. From germline, CDR1 is MDHEN and CDR2 SYDVKM. Deletions cut 8 bases from V and 6 bases from J, with 13 bases between. The CDR3 is 12 residues long.